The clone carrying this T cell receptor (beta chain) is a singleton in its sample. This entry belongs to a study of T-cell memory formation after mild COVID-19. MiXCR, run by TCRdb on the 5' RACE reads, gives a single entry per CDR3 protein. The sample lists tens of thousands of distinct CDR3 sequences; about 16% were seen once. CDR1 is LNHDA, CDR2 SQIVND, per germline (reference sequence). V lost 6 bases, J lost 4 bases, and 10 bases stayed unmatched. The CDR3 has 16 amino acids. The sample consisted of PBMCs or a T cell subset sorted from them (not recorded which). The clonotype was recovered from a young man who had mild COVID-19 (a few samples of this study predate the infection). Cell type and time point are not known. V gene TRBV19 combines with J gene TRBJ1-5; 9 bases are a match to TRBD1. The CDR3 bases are TGTGCCAGTAGCGCTACTACAGGGGGCTGGAATCAGCCCCAGCATTTT. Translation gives CASSATTGGWNQPQHF.